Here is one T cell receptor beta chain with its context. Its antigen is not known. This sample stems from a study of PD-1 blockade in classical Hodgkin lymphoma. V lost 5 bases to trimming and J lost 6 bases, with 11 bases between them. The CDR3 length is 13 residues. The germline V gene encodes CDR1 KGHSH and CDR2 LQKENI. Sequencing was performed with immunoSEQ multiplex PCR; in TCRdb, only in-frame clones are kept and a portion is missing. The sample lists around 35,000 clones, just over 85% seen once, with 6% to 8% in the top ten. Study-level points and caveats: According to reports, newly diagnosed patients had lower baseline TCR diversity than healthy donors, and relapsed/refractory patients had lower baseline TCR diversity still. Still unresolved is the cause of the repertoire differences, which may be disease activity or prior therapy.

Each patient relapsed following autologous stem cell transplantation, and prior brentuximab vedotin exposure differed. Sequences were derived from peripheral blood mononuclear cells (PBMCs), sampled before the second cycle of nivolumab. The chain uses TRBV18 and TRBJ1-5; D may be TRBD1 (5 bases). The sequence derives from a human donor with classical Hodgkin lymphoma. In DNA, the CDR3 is TGTGCCAGCTCATGGGGGGATCGTCAGCCCCAGCATTTT. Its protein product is CASSWGDRQPQHF.